The next 6 T cell receptor beta chains were all read from a single sample in a study of blood T cell repertoires in COVID-19 (dated by TCRdb to the early 2020s). The receptor library was made with the immunoSEQ multiplex PCR assay. TCRdb took over this immuneACCESS table, retaining in-frame rearrangements with V and J assigned. Such tables are incomplete; in checked studies, under half of the missing clones stem from an unresolved V gene, and the remainder is unexplained. A total of 200,000 to 250,000 clones appear in this sample, more than 85% of them only once. The top ten constitute about a tenth of the sample. The sequencing sample was made of peripheral blood. The source is a woman between 50 and 59 years old with COVID-19, enrolled during active disease.

The V gene is TRBV3-1 (or the pseudogene TRBV3-2), the J gene TRBJ2-5, with D maybe TRBD2 (6 bases). The CDR3 is made up of 17 amino acids. The V gene's germline CDR1 is LGHDT and CDR2 YNNKEL (reference sequence). The V end was cut by 2 bases, the J end by 5 bases, with 21 bases between. This CDR3 reads CASSQIGTGRLEETQYF. Here the CDR3 DNA reads TGTGCCAGCAGCCAAATCGGGACCGGAAGACTAGAGGAGACCCAGTACTTC.

J is TRBJ2-7 and V is TRBV7-9, with TRBD2 as a possible D gene (5 bases). Between the trimmed V and J ends, which lost 3 bases and 6 bases, there was a span of 9 bases. The germline gives CDR1 SEHNR, CDR2 FQNEAQ (reference sequence). The CDR3 spans 12 residues. Here the CDR3 reads CASSFDRGEQYF. DNA for the CDR3: TGTGCCAGCAGCTTTGATCGGGGCGAGCAGTACTTC.

The chain employs TRBV6-5 and TRBJ2-7; 9 bases are a match to TRBD2. The J segment lost 2 bases and the V segment lost 5 bases, leaving 4 bases of the junction unmatched. The CDR3 extends over 14 amino acids. Germline values: CDR1 MNHEY, CDR2 SVGAGI. The CDR3 DNA reads as TGTGCCAGCAGTACTAGCGGGCGAACCTACGAGCAGTACGTC. This gives the protein CASSTSGRTYEQYV.

This clone occurred a few times. The chain recombines TRBV6-5 with TRBJ2-7, with D uncertain. The CDR3 sequence is 16 residues long. Trimming pared 0 bases from V and 3 bases from J, leaving 15 bases between. Germline V gives CDR1 MNHEY, CDR2 SVGAGI. This chain's CDR3 is CASSYSVSRSFYEQYF. The DNA of the CDR3 is TGTGCCAGCAGTTACTCAGTATCTCGGTCATTCTACGAGCAGTACTTC.

This clone was counted once. The rearrangement links TRBV24-1 to TRBJ2-3, with D maybe TRBD1 (6 bases). With 0 bases removed from V and 0 bases from J, the gap between germline ends came to 9 bases. The germline V gene encodes CDR1 KGHDR and CDR2 SFDVKD. The CDR3 spans 16 residues. CDR3 in amino acids: CATSDLGRGSTDTQYF. Written as DNA, the CDR3 is TGTGCCACCAGTGATTTGGGCAGGGGAAGCACAGATACGCAGTATTTT.

The CDR3 spells CASSLFGGAEAFF. CDR3 coding DNA: TGTGCCAGCAGTCTCTTTGGGGGGGCTGAAGCTTTCTTT. The rearrangement links TRBV11-2 to TRBJ1-1, with a weak D call TRBD1 (5 bases). This CDR3 spans 13 amino acids. The germline V gene has CDR1 SGHAT and CDR2 FQNNGV. V was cut by 6 bases and J by 6 bases, with 14 bases left in between.